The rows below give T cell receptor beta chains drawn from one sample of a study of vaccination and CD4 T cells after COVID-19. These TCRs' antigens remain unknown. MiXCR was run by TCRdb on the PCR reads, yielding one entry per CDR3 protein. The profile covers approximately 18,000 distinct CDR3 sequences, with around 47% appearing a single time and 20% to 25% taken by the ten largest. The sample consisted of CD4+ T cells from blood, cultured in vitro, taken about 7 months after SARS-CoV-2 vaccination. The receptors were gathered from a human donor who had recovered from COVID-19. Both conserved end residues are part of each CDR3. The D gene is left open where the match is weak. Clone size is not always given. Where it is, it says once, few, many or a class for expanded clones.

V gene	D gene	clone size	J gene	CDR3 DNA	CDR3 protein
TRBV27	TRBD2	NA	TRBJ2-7	TGTGCCAGCAGTCCGAACCCGGGACTAGCGAACTCCTACGAGCAGTACTTC	CASSPNPGLANSYEQYF
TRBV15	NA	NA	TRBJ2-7	TGTGCCACCAGCAGAGGTTCTTTGGGGGGTGACTACGAGCAGTACTTC	CATSRGSLGGDYEQYF
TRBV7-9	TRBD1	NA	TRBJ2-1	TGTGCCAGCAGCCCGCGGGACAGGGTCTACAATGAGCAGTTCTTC	CASSPRDRVYNEQFF
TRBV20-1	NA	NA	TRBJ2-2	TGCAGTGCTAGAAACAGGCATCATAGCGCCGGGGAGCTGTTTTTT	CSARNRHHSAGELFF
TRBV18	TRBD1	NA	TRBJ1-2	TGTGCCAGCTCAGAACGGCTAGGACAGGGGGTCGACTATGGCTACACCTTC	CASSERLGQGVDYGYTF
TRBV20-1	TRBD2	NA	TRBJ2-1	TGCAGTGCTAGTCGGTCGGCGGGGGACAATGAGCAGTTCTTC	CSASRSAGDNEQFF
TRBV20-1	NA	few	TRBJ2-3	TGCAGTGCTAGTCTTACAAGGGATACGCAGTATTTT	CSASLTRDTQYF
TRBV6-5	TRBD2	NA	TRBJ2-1	TGTGCCAGCAGTTACCAGGGGACTAGCGGACCATACAATGAGCAGTTCTTC	CASSYQGTSGPYNEQFF
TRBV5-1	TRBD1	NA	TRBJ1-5	TGCGCCAGCAGCGTACCGGGACAGCGAAAAAATCAGCCCCAGCATTTT	CASSVPGQRKNQPQHF
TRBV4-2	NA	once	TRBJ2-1	TGTGCCAGCAGCCAAGGCAGGGTTTACAATGAGCAGTTCTTC	CASSQGRVYNEQFF
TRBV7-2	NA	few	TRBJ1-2	TGTGCCAGCAGCTTAGGAGTAGGGTACGGCTACACCTTC	CASSLGVGYGYTF
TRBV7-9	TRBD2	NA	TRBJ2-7	TGTGCCAGCAGCGCCCGACTAGCGATCCGCCCCTACGAGCAGTACTTC	CASSARLAIRPYEQYF
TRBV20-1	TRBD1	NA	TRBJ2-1	TGCAGTGCTCGAGCCCGGGACAGGGCCTACAATGAGCAGTTCTTC	CSARARDRAYNEQFF